This TCR beta chain appears in the sequencing data of a study of molecular identifiers for immune sequencing clone quantification listed by TCRdb under 2018. Turning to the overall study: For a replicate experiment, the RNA from either around 20,000 or 100,000 naive CD8 T cells was divided into five aliquots, and four of those aliquots went on to sequencing. This methods study benchmarked molecular-identifier clustering-based TCR repertoire sequencing (MIDCIRS) and TCR RNA copy counting, using CD8 T cells to do so. What the research found in general, with its limitations: The sizes of highly expanded clones could end up underestimated when identical TCR molecules share a barcode. Spiked-in Jurkat TCR RNA equivalent to a single cell was reported to be detectable even among over 800,000 naive CD8 T cells. The naive libraries included spiked-in Jurkat TCR RNA (roughly 11 copies' worth), and this RNA is not part of the donor repertoire. When barcode sub-clustering was omitted, TCR diversity was inflated by chimeric consensus sequences, with chimeras reaching as high as 47%. Modeling gave roughly 2.9 recovered TCR RNA copies per cell versus approximately 10 by digital PCR, implying roughly 28% capture efficiency. In CMV-specific effector cells, clones with more than 20 RNA copies accounted for over 97% of molecules, whereas in naive cells such clones accounted for under 1%.

Spanning cysteine to phenylalanine, the CDR3 consists of 14 amino acids. Kept here is only the CDR3 DNA, which spans 42 bases and is read in frame from base 1. The germline ends are 7 bases apart after V is trimmed by 0 bases and J by 3 bases. Per the germline V gene, MGHRA is the CDR1 and YSYEKL is the CDR2. The library relied on PCR. The listed sequencing device is NextSeq 500. Bulk TCR libraries were generated as previously described, with the TCR primers listed in Table S5 used. Purification of total RNA was performed with the Qiagen AllPrep DNA/RNA kit. Reads from multiple sequencing runs of the same library were pooled before analysis. The authors' pipeline ran thus. Reads were retained only if the reads had an exact TCR constant sequence, and the retained reads were trimmed to 150 nt and grouped according to their 12-nt molecular barcodes. Reads within each barcode group were sub-clustered using a 15% Levenshtein threshold, and quality-weighted consensus sequences were constructed for each RNA molecule. Non-functional sequences were filtered out, along with any lower-count sequence sitting one edit away from another sequence. Based on fitting two negative binomial distributions, any barcode sub-cluster with under 20% of the maximum read count was discarded. TCRdb passed the public sequencing reads through fastp at Q25 and MiXCR, retaining productive beta sequences. Every entry covers one CDR3 protein and lists the most common genes and DNA from its rows. TCRdb's processing, not the authors' own work, is the source of the V and J calls. In this sample the table shows hundreds of thousands of distinct CDR3 sequences, 25% of which occur a single time. About 0.84% of the sample lies in the top ten.

At least ten counts were recorded for this clonotype. Its binding antigen is unknown. No qualities accompany the bases; no much larger clone lies one base away. Naive CD8 T cell libraries were made from 20,000 to 1,000,000 sorted cells using 10%, 30% or 50% of purified RNA. On a BD FACSAria II, naive CD8 T cells were FACS-sorted as CD8+CD4-CCR7+CD45RA+ and collected into RLT Plus buffer. To test detection sensitivity, Jurkat RNA equal to over nine TCR copies was added to samples of about 19,000-1,100,000 naive CD8 T cells. CD8 T cells were enriched with RosetteSep CD8+ T Cell Enrichment Cocktail and Ficoll-Paque, followed by ACK red cell lysis.

The TCR comes from a human donor in good health. Some libraries in this study had Jurkat cell RNA spiked in. The rearranged segments are TRBV4-1 and TRBJ2-3, with the D gene not confidently named. The sample comprised naive CD8+ T cells from blood, with Jurkat cell RNA spiked in. Taken with the paper, the label for cell subset or site translates to: FACS-sorted CD8+CD4-CCR7+CD45RA+ naive T cells. The DNA reads as follows: TGCGCCAGCAGCCAAGATCCCCAGACAGATACGCAGTATTTT. The encoded protein is CASSQDPQTDTQYF.